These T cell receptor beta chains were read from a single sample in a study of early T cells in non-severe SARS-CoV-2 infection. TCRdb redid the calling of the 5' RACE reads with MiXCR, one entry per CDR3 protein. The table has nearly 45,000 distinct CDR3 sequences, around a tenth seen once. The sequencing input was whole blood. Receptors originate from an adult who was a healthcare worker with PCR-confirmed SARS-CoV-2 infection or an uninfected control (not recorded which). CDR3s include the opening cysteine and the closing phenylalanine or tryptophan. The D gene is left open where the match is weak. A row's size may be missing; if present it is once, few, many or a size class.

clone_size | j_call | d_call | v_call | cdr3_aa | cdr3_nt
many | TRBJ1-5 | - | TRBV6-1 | CASSRTVGLNQPQHF | TGTGCCAGCAGTCGGACAGTGGGCCTCAATCAGCCCCAGCATTTT
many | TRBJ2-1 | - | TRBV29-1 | CSVGHPGLTLNEQFF | TGCAGCGTTGGACATCCGGGACTTACGCTTAATGAGCAGTTCTTC
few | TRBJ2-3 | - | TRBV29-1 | CSVEVSPGTDTQYF | TGCAGCGTTGAAGTCTCCCCGGGCACAGATACGCAGTATTTT
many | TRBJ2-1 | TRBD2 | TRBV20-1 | CSARSAGGREQFF | TGCAGTGCTAGATCCGCGGGAGGGCGTGAGCAGTTCTTC
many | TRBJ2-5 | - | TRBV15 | CATSTRQTNRTQYF | TGTGCCACCAGCACGAGACAGACAAATAGGACCCAGTACTTC
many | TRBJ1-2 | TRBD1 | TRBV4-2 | CASSQVPGQGKGLYGYTF | TGTGCCAGCAGCCAAGTCCCGGGACAGGGGAAGGGTTTGTATGGCTACACCTTC
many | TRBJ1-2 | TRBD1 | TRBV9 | CASSTRDRGLYGYTF | TGTGCCAGCAGCACCCGGGACAGGGGGCTCTATGGCTACACCTTC
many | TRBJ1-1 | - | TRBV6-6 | CASSYVLNTEAFF | TGTGCCAGCAGTTACGTGTTGAACACTGAAGCTTTCTTT
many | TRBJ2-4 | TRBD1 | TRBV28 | CASSPLDRGTKNIQYF | TGTGCCAGCAGTCCCCTGGACAGGGGGACCAAAAACATTCAGTACTTC
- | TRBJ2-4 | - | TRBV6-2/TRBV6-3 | CASSPNLAIAKNIQYF | TGTGCCAGCAGCCCCAATCTAGCGATAGCCAAAAACATTCAGTACTTC
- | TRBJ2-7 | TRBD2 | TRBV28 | CASSSPGLAGSYEQYF | TGTGCCAGCAGTTCCCCTGGACTAGCGGGTTCCTACGAGCAGTACTTC
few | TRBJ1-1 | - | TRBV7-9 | CASSLRGRDTEAFF | TGTGCCAGCAGCTTAAGGGGGAGGGACACTGAAGCTTTCTTT
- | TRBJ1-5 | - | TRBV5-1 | CASSLEGGEGQPQHF | TGCGCCAGCAGCTTGGAGGGCGGGGAAGGACAGCCCCAGCATTTT
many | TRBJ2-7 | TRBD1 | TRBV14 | CASSQDFDRGAHEQYF | TGTGCCAGCAGCCAAGATTTCGACAGGGGCGCCCACGAGCAGTACTTC
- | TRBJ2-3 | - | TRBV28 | CASSFRRQYF | TGTGCCAGCAGTTTTAGACGGCAGTATTTT
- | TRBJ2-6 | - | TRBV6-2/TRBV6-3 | CASRVSGANVLTF | TGTGCCAGCAGGGTCTCTGGGGCCAACGTCCTGACTTTC
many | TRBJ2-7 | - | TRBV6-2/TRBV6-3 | CASSYVVGTPFHEQYF | TGTGCCAGCAGTTACGTAGTGGGAACACCTTTCCACGAGCAGTACTTC
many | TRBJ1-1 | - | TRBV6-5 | CASSPTSGNTEAFF | TGTGCCAGCAGCCCCACGTCGGGTAACACTGAAGCTTTCTTT
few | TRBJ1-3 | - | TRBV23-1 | CASSERNTIYF | TGCGCCAGCAGTGAAAGAAACACCATATATTTT
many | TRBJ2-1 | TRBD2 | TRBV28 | CASSPIRLAGINEQFF | TGTGCCAGCAGTCCCATTCGGCTAGCGGGAATCAATGAGCAGTTCTTC
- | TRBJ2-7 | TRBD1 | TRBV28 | CASRTDREREQYF | TGTGCCAGCAGAACAGACAGGGAACGCGAGCAGTACTTC
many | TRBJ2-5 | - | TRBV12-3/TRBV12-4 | CASSFSREGQYF | TGTGCCAGCAGTTTTTCCCGGGAAGGCCAGTACTTC
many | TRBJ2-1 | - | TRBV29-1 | CSVGSSSYNEQFF | TGCAGCGTTGGATCGAGCTCCTACAATGAGCAGTTCTTC
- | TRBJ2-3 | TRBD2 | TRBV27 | CVSSTQSSGRFVDTQYF | TGTGTCAGCAGTACACAATCTAGCGGGAGGTTTGTAGATACGCAGTATTTT
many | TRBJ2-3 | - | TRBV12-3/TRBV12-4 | CASSFQISQSSHTQYF | TGTGCCAGCAGTTTTCAGATTAGCCAGAGTTCACATACGCAGTATTTT
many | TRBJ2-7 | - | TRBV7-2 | CASSLDTSLYEQYF | TGTGCCAGCAGCCTAGACACTAGTCTCTACGAGCAGTACTTC
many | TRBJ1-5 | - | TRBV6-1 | CASGLENNQPQHF | TGTGCCAGCGGTTTGGAAAATAATCAGCCCCAGCATTTT
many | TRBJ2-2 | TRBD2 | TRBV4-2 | CASSQISALAGLLAGELFF | TGTGCCAGCAGCCAGATCTCGGCACTAGCGGGACTCCTCGCCGGGGAGCTGTTTTTT
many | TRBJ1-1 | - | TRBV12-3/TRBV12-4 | CASSLVQGGGAFF | TGTGCCAGCAGTTTAGTCCAGGGCGGCGGAGCTTTCTTT
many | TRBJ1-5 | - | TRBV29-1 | CSVSTGEGNQPQHF | TGCAGCGTTTCAACGGGGGAAGGCAATCAGCCCCAGCATTTT
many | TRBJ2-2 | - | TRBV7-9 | CATRGRRFTGELFF | TGTGCCACCAGGGGCAGGAGATTCACCGGGGAGCTGTTTTTT
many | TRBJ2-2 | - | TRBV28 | CASSYRALDTGELFF | TGTGCCAGCAGTTATAGGGCGTTAGACACCGGGGAGCTGTTTTTT
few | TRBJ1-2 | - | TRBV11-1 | CASSPQVLSVDYGYTF | TGTGCCAGCAGCCCCCAAGTGCTCTCCGTTGACTATGGCTACACCTTC
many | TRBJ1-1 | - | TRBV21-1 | CASSKEGRVMNTEAFF | TGTGCCAGCAGCAAAGAAGGAAGGGTCATGAACACTGAAGCTTTCTTT
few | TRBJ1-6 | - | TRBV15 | CATSRGGESSPLHF | TGTGCCACCAGCAGAGGGGGGGAGAGTTCACCCCTCCACTTT
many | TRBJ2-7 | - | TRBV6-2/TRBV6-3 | CASRNINQGTYEQYF | TGTGCCAGCAGGAACATCAACCAGGGAACCTACGAGCAGTACTTC
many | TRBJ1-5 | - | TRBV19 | CASSTGRGSNQPQHF | TGTGCCAGTAGTACCGGCCGGGGGTCTAATCAGCCCCAGCATTTT
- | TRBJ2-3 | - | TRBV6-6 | CASSRDNTDTQYF | TGTGCCAGCAGCAGGGACAACACAGATACGCAGTATTTT
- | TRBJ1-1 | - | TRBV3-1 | CASSQDRAGAFF | TGTGCCAGCAGCCAAGATAGGGCCGGGGCTTTCTTT
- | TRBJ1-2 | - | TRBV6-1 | CASKVASASYGYTF | TGTGCCAGCAAGGTTGCCAGCGCAAGCTATGGCTACACCTTC
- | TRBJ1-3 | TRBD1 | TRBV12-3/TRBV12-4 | CASSSADRAGNTIYF | TGTGCCAGCAGCTCCGCGGACAGGGCTGGAAACACCATATATTTT
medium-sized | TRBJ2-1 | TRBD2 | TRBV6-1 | CASRGATSGDIDEQFF | TGTGCCAGCCGTGGGGCGACTAGCGGAGATATCGATGAGCAGTTCTTC
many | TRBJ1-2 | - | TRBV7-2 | CASSLRATLSFRYGYTF | TGTGCCAGCAGCTTACGGGCGACATTGTCCTTTCGCTATGGCTACACCTTC
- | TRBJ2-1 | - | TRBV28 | CVSSRTGGSPRGDEQFF | TGTGTCAGCAGTCGGACTGGCGGGAGTCCAAGGGGGGATGAGCAGTTCTTC
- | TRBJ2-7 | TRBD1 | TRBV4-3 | CASSQERTGSYEQYF | TGCGCCAGCAGCCAAGAGAGGACAGGCAGCTACGAGCAGTACTTC
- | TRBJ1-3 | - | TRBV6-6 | CASSDSSLHDTIYF | TGTGCCAGCAGTGACAGTTCTCTGCACGACACCATATATTTT
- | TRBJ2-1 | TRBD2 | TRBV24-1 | CATSASGRPCNEQFF | TGTGCCACCAGTGCTAGCGGGAGGCCCTGCAATGAGCAGTTCTTC